This T cell receptor beta chain comes out of a study of CD8 T cells in ankylosing spondylitis. V was cut by 5 bases and J by 4 bases, with 20 bases left in between. The CDR3 totals 15 residues. Germline V CDR1 and CDR2: DFQATT, SNEGSKA (reference sequence). Each CDR3 protein gets one entry after TCRdb re-called the 5' RACE reads with MiXCR. The repertoire holds about 240,000 distinct CDR3 sequences, with roughly a tenth as singletons. Sequencing was done on a sample of blood, either unsorted or a sorted T cell fraction (not recorded which). The chain combines TRBV20-1 with TRBJ1-2; maybe TRBD1 (6 bases). The clonotype comes from a male donor with ankylosing spondylitis or in good health (not recorded which). In nucleotides, the CDR3 is TGCAGTGCTGGGGCTAGAGGGGGTATCGGCTATGGCTACACCTTC. It is translated as CSAGARGGIGYGYTF.